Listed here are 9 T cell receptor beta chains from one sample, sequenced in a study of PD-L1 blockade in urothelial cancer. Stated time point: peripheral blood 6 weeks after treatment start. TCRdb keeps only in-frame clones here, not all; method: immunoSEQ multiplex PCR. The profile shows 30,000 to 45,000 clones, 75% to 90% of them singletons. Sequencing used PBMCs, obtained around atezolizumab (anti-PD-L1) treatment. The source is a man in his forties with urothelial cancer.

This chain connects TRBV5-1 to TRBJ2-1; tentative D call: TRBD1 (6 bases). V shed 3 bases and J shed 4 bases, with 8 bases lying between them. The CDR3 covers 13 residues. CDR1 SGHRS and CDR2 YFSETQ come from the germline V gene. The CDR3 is CASSSDSYNEQFF. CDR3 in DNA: TGCGCCAGCAGCTCGGACAGTTACAATGAGCAGTTCTTC.

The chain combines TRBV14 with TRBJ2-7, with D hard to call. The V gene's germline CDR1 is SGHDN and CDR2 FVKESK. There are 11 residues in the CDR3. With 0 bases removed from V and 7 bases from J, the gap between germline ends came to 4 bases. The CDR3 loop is CASSQETEQYF. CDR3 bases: TGTGCCAGCAGCCAAGAGACAGAGCAGTACTTC.

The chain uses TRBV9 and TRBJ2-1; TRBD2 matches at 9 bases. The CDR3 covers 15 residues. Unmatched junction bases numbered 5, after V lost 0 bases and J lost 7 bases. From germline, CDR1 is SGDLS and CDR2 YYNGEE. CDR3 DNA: TGTGCCAGCAGCGTAGGAGGTAGCGGGAGTAATGAGCAGTTCTTC. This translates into CASSVGGSGSNEQFF.

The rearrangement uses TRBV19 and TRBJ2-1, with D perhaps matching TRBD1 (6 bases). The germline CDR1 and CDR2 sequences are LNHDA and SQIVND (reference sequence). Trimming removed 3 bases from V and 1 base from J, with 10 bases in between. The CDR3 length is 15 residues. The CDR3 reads CASSIDRRSYNEQFF. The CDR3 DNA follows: TGTGCCAGTAGTATTGACAGGAGGTCCTACAATGAGCAGTTCTTC.

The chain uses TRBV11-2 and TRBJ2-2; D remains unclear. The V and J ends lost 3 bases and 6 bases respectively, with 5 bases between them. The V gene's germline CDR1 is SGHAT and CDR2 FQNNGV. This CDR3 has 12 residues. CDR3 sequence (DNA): TGTGCCAGCAGCTTTTATGCCGGGGAGCTGTTTTTT. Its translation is CASSFYAGELFF.

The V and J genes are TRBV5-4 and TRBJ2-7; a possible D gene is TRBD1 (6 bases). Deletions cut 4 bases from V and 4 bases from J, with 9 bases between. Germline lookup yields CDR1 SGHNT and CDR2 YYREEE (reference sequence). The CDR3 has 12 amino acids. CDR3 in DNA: TGTGCCAGCAGCCTGGACAGATACGAGCAGTACTTC. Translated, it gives CASSLDRYEQYF.

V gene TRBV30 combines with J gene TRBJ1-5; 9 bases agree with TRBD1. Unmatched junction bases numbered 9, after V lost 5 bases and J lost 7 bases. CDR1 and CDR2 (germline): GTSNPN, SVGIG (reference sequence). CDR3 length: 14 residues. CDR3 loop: CAWGKQGARQPQHF. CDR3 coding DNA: TGTGCCTGGGGGAAACAGGGGGCGAGGCAGCCCCAGCATTTT.

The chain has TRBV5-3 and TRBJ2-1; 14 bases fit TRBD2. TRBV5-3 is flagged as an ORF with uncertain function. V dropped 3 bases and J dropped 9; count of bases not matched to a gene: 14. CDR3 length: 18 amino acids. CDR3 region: CARSCGHSGTSGSTEQFF. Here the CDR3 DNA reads TGTGCCAGAAGCTGTGGACATTCCGGGACTAGCGGGAGTACTGAGCAGTTCTTC.

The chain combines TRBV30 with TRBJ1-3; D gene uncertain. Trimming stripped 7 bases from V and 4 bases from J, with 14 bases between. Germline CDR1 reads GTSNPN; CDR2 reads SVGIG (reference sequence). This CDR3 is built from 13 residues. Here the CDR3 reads CAYRLVAGNTIYF. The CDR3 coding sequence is TGTGCCTACAGATTGGTAGCGGGAAACACCATATATTTT.